A single sample gave rise to the 5 T cell receptor beta chains below, sequenced in a study of blood T cell repertoires in COVID-19 (dated by TCRdb to the early 2020s). Libraries were prepared through the immunoSEQ multiplex PCR assay. TCRdb took over this immuneACCESS table, retaining in-frame rearrangements with V and J assigned. Such tables are incomplete; in checked studies, under half of the missing clones stem from an unresolved V gene, and the remainder is unexplained. Counted in this sample were 150,000 to 200,000 clones; roughly 85% of them appeared once. The top ten hold over 5% of the sample. Material: peripheral blood. These receptor sequences come from a woman in her 30s with acute or convalescent COVID-19.

The chain is built from TRBV4-2 and TRBJ2-4; tentative D call: TRBD1 (6 bases). Germline values: CDR1 LGHNA, CDR2 YNFKEQ. This CDR3 is built from 17 residues. Trimming left V 0 bases short and J 1 base short, with 13 bases between. The CDR3 reads CASSQDRQVTAKNIQYF. DNA for the CDR3: TGTGCCAGCAGCCAAGATAGACAGGTTACGGCCAAAAACATTCAGTACTTC.

The V call is TRBV28, the J call TRBJ1-2, with D perhaps TRBD1 (5 bases). Germline assignment: CDR1 MDHEN and CDR2 SYDVKM. The CDR3 runs 14 residues. Trimming pared 5 bases from V and 5 bases from J, leaving 15 bases between. CDR3 sequence (DNA): TGTGCCAGCAGTGTACGGGGGGGTTCTTATGGCTACACCTTC. Translated, it gives CASSVRGGSYGYTF.

The J gene is TRBJ2-3, the V gene TRBV18; TRBD2 might be the D (5 bases). This CDR3 region has 14 residues. V dropped 6 bases and J dropped 5 bases, with 15 bases sitting between them. Germline V lookup: CDR1 KGHSH, CDR2 LQKENI. The CDR3 DNA follows: TGTGCCAGCTCGGCGGGTCGAACCGGAGATACGCAGTATTTT. Translation gives CASSAGRTGDTQYF.

The table lists this clone with a few counts. The CDR3: CAWTDNYGYTF. The CDR3 DNA reads as TGTGCCTGGACAGATAACTATGGCTACACCTTC. The chain joins TRBV30 to TRBJ1-2, with D uncertain. In germline, CDR1 is GTSNPN, CDR2 SVGIG (reference sequence). The CDR3 runs 11 residues. V lost 4 bases and J lost 1, with 4 bases in between.

The rearrangement links TRBV20-1 to TRBJ2-1, with no clear D. Per germline, CDR1 DFQATT and CDR2 SNEGSKA (reference sequence). The CDR3 has 10 residues. V was clipped by 5 bases and J by 12 bases, with 11 bases between them. The chain's CDR3 is CSALYSVQFF. DNA for the CDR3: TGCAGTGCTCTGTATAGTGTGCAGTTCTTC.